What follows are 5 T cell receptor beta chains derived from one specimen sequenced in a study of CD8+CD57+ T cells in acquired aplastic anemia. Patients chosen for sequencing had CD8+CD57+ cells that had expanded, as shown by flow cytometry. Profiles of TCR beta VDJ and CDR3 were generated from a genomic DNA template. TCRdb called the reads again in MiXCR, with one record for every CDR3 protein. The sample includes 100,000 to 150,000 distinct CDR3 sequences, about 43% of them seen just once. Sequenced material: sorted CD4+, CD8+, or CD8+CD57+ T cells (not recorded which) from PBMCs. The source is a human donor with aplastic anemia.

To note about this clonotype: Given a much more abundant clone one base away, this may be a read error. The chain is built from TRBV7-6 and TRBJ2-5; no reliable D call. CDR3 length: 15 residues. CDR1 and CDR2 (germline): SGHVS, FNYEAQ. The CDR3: CASSLVGASQGTQYF. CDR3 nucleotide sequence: TGTGCCAGCAGCTTAGTAGGTGCTAGTCAAGGGACCCAGTACTTC.

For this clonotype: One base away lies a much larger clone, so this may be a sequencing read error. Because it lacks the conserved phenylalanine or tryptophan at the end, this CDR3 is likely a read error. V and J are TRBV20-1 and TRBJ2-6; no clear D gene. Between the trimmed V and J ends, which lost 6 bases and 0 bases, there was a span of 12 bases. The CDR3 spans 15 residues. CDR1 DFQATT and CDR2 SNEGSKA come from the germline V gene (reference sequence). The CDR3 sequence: CSAETHSSGANVLTL. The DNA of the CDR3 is TGCAGTGCCGAAACCCACTCCTCTGGGGCCAACGTCCTGACTCTC.

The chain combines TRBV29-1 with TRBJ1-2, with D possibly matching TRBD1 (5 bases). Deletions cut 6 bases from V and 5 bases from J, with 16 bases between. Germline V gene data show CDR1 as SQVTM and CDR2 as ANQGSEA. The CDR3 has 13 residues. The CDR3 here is CSVSPGTIYGYTF. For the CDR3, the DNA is TGCAGCGTATCCCCGGGGACCATTTATGGCTACACCTTC.

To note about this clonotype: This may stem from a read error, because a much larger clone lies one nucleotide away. The CDR3 here is CASNLSQFATNEKLFF. CDR3 in DNA: TGTGCCAGCAATTTATCGCAGTTTGCAACTAATGAAAAACTGTTTTTT. The chain combines TRBV12-3 or TRBV12-4 with TRBJ1-4, with no clear D. The CDR3 totals 16 residues.

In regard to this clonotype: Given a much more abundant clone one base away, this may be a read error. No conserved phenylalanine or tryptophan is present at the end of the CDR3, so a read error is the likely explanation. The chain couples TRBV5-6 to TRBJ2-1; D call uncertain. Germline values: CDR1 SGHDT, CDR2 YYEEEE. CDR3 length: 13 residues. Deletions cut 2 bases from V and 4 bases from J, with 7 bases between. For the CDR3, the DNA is TGTGCCAGCAGCTTTACCGGGTACAATGAGCAGTTCCTC. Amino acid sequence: CASSFTGYNEQFL.